A single sample gave rise to the 7 T cell receptor beta chains below, sequenced in a study of blood T cell repertoires in COVID-19. Produced via immunoSEQ multiplex PCR; TCRdb's table is partial and in-frame only. The table shows some 180,000 clones, with around 76% occurring only once. Sequenced: peripheral blood. Receptor source: an older woman with COVID-19, enrolled during active disease.

The gene calls are TRBV9 and TRBJ2-2, with D possibly being TRBD1 (5 bases). Trimming cost V 5 bases and J 5 bases, with 10 bases left between them. The length of the CDR3 is 13 residues. Germline lookup yields CDR1 SGDLS and CDR2 YYNGEE. This CDR3 reads CASRAGLTGELFF. The DNA for the CDR3 is TGTGCCAGCAGGGCAGGGTTGACCGGGGAGCTGTTTTTT.

The gene calls are TRBV19 and TRBJ1-4, with a possible D match to TRBD1 (6 bases). The CDR3 covers 16 residues. V lost 4 bases to trimming and J lost 2 bases, with 14 bases between them. Germline assignment: CDR1 LNHDA and CDR2 SQIVND (reference sequence). The chain's CDR3 is CASSRLRTATNEKLFF. CDR3 nucleotides: TGTGCCAGTAGTAGACTACGGACAGCCACTAATGAAAAACTGTTTTTT.

This clone has more than one count but fewer than ten. The gene calls are TRBV19 and TRBJ2-5, with 10 bases fitting TRBD2. The V gene's germline CDR1 is LNHDA and CDR2 SQIVND (reference sequence). The V segment lost 7 bases and the J segment 5 bases; nucleotides outside the gene matches: 4. CDR3 size: 13 residues. The CDR3 region is CASNGLADETQYF. CDR3 nucleotides: TGTGCCAGTAATGGACTAGCGGACGAGACCCAGTACTTC.

In its sample, this clone was seen once. The rearrangement links TRBV9 to TRBJ2-1; possibly TRBD2 for D (6 bases). Germline V gene sequence: CDR1 SGDLS, CDR2 YYNGEE. The V gene lost 3 bases and the J gene lost 10 bases, with 14 bases spanning the gap. The CDR3 has 13 residues. In nucleotides, the CDR3 is TGTGCCAGCAGCGCCATAGGGGCGGGGGAGCAGTTCTTC. It codes for CASSAIGAGEQFF. Full variable domain (outside the CDR3, taken from reference TRBV9 and TRBJ2-1): DSGVTQTPKHLITATGQRVTLRCSPRSGDLSVYWYQQSLDQGLQFLIQYYNGEERAKGNILERFSAQQFPDLHSELNLSSLELGDSALYFCASSAIGAGEQFFGPGTRLTVL.

The rearrangement uses TRBV6-2 or TRBV6-3 and TRBJ1-5, with 9 bases matching TRBD1. The CDR3 has 18 residues. J gave up 1 base and V 2 bases, and 9 bases lay outside the gene matches. Germline V CDR1 and CDR2: MNHEY, SVGEGT. The CDR3 loop is CASSYPKQGAPSNQPQHF. The DNA of the CDR3 is TGTGCCAGCAGTTACCCGAAACAGGGGGCCCCGAGCAATCAGCCCCAGCATTTT.

This clone was counted only a few times. The CDR3 DNA is TGTGCCAGCAGCTTAGGGGGACCGCGGGGCGATGAGCAGTTCTTC. The encoded protein is CASSLGGPRGDEQFF. The chain has TRBV11-3 and TRBJ2-1, with a possible D match to TRBD2 (6 bases). V shed 1 base and J shed 8 bases, with 15 bases lying between them. The CDR3 has 15 residues. CDR1 and CDR2 (germline): SGHNT, YENEEA.

The chain couples TRBV5-5 to TRBJ2-7, with 7 bases that match TRBD2. Trimming took 4 bases from V and 7 from J; bases not matched to a gene: 14. The CDR3 is made up of 15 amino acids. The germline CDR1 and CDR2 sequences are SGHKS and YYEKEE (reference sequence). Here the CDR3 reads CASSADGGSFSEQYF. The CDR3 DNA sequence: TGTGCCAGCAGCGCCGACGGCGGGAGTTTTAGTGAGCAGTACTTC.